The present entry profiles one TCR beta chain with its context. Libraries were prepared by immunoSEQ multiplex PCR; TCRdb keeps only in-frame clonotypes and omits some of them. This sample carries about 54,000 clones, roughly 80% of them seen once, and the ten largest clones take around 5.9%. The data were obtained in a study of blood T cell repertoires in COVID-19. At the level of the study: Material from acute and convalescent COVID-19 was sourced from the United States, Italy and Spain.

Losses at the gene ends were 2 bases for V and 17 bases for J; bases not matched to a gene: 7. This CDR3 region has 11 residues. Looked up from germline, CDR1 is DFQATT and CDR2 is SNEGSKA (reference sequence). The sample taken for sequencing was peripheral blood. V and J are TRBV20-1 and TRBJ1-4; 8 bases agree with TRBD1. This TCR derives from a human donor in a cohort sampled during active or convalescent COVID-19. This chain's CDR3 is CSARSPDRVFF. DNA of the CDR3: TGCAGTGCTAGAAGTCCGGACAGGGTTTTTTTT.